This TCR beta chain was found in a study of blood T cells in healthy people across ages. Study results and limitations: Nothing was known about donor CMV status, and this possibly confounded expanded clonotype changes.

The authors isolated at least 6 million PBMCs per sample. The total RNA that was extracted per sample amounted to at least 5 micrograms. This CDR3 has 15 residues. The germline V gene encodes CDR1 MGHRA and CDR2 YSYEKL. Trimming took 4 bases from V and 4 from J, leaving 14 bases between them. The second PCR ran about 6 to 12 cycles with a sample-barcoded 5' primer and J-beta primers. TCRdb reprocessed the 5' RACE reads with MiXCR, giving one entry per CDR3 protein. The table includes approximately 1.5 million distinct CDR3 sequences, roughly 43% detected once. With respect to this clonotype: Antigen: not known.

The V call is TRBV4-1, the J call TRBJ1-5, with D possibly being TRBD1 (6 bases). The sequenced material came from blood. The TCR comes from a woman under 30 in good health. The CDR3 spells CASSLTQGQNQPQHF. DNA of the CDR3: TGCGCCAGCAGCCTCACACAGGGTCAGAATCAGCCCCAGCATTTT.